The entry below gives a single TCR beta chain sequence along with its context. A split of CD4+ cells into CD45RA+ naive and CD45RA-negative memory subsets was performed. The CDR3 runs to 15 residues. CDR1 and CDR2 (germline): SGHNT, YYREEE (reference sequence). V dropped 4 bases and J dropped 5 bases, with 19 bases sitting between them. The data derive from a study of shared clonotypes between healthy human individuals. TCRdb keeps only in-frame clones here, not all; method: immunoSEQ multiplex PCR. This table holds more than 2,000,000 clones, over 90% found once. The source is a man aged 18 to 30 in good health. Some clones in this sample may be carry-over from other donors' samples. The chain combines TRBV5-4 with TRBJ2-7, with TRBD1 as a possible D gene (6 bases). What was sequenced was naive CD4+ T cells from PBMCs. Specified subset: CD45RA+ positively selected. The CDR3 bases are TGTGCCAGCAGCCCAGGGACAAAGGATGGGAACGAGCAGTACTTC. It yields the protein CASSPGTKDGNEQYF.